Following are 30 T cell receptor beta chains from one sample sequenced in a study of cytomegalovirus exposure and HLA in healthy donors. PCR was performed using 60 Vbeta and 13 Jbeta primers. Assay: immunoSEQ multiplex PCR; the TCRdb copy retains only in-frame clones and omits some. The repertoire includes 170,000 or so clones, over 65% of them detected once, and 3.7% sits in the top ten. The sample comprised PBMCs. The origin of the receptors is a woman aged 60-70 years in good health and CMV-seropositive.

This chain joins TRBV5-1 and TRBJ1-3; D is uncertain. Trimming removed 0 bases at V and 1 base at J, with 5 bases between. The CDR3 is 14 amino acids. The germline V gene has CDR1 SGHRS and CDR2 YFSETQ. The CDR3 DNA reads TGCGCCAGCAGCTTGGCAGCGTCTGGAAACACCATATATTTT. Translating gives CASSLAASGNTIYF.

The rearrangement joins TRBV19 to TRBJ2-3; 10 nucleotides agree with TRBD2. V lost 7 bases to trimming and J lost 0 bases; unmatched junction nucleotides: 10. Germline V CDR1 and CDR2: LNHDA, SQIVND (reference sequence). The CDR3 consists of 17 residues. Here the CDR3 DNA reads TGTGCCAGTAACAAGCGGGGGGGCCGCCCTAGCACAGATACGCAGTATTTT. The encoded protein is CASNKRGGRPSTDTQYF.

This chain joins TRBV4-3 and TRBJ2-5; 9 bases match TRBD1. The last part of the DNA fits TRBJ2-7 better; the J call may be wrong. In germline, CDR1 is LGHNA, CDR2 YSLEER. The CDR3 has 17 residues. CDR3 amino acids: CASSQNAFGQGTYEQYF. CDR3 bases: TGCGCCAGCAGCCAAAATGCCTTTGGACAGGGGACTTACGAGCAGTACTTC.

The genes are TRBV5-4 and TRBJ2-2; 10 bases line up with TRBD1. The J segment lost 3 bases and the V segment lost 4 bases, leaving 9 bases of the junction unmatched. This CDR3 is built from 17 residues. Germline CDR1 and CDR2: SGHNT and YYREEE (reference sequence). This chain's CDR3 is CASSDRDRGRDTGELFF. The CDR3 region has the DNA TGTGCCAGCAGCGACCGCGACAGGGGGCGCGACACCGGGGAGCTGTTTTTT.

V usage is TRBV7-2 and J usage is TRBJ1-5; 7 bases match TRBD1. Germline CDR1 is SGHTA and CDR2 is FQGNSA. This CDR3 is 15 amino acids long. Germline trimming cut 4 bases from V and 0 bases from J; bases unmatched to any gene: 3. CDR3 in DNA: TGTGCCAGCAGCTCAGGGACAGTTAGCAATCAGCCCCAGCATTTT. Encoded protein: CASSSGTVSNQPQHF.

Comments on this clone: One end of the junction is discordant with germline, which a read error may explain. The V and J genes are TRBV5-1 and TRBJ2-7; 7 positions match TRBD1. The CDR3 totals 14 residues. CDR1 and CDR2 from the germline V gene are SGHRS and YFSETQ. CDR3: CASSQRQGSHEQYF. CDR3 DNA: TGCGCCAGCAGTCAACGACAGGGCTCCCACGAGCAGTACTTC.

J is TRBJ1-1 and V is TRBV5-5; D possibly corresponds to TRBD1 (5 bases). There are 13 residues in the CDR3. Germline V gene lookup returns CDR1 SGHKS and CDR2 YYEKEE (reference sequence). Trimming took 0 bases from V and 5 from J, leaving 8 bases between them. CDR3 sequence: CASSLERGTEAFF. The CDR3 bases are TGTGCCAGCAGCTTGGAAAGGGGAACTGAAGCTTTCTTT.

The rearrangement uses TRBV30 and TRBJ2-3; D ambiguous. The CDR3 loop spans 12 amino acids. Germline-derived CDR1 and CDR2 are GTSNPN and SVGIG (reference sequence). V dropped 1 base and J dropped 2 bases, with 4 bases sitting between them. CDR3 region: CAWSAFTDTQYF. CDR3 nucleotides: TGTGCCTGGAGTGCCTTCACAGATACGCAGTATTTT.

The J gene is TRBJ1-6, the V gene TRBV30; D not resolved. This CDR3 has 14 residues. Germline V gives CDR1 GTSNPN, CDR2 SVGIG (reference sequence). Trimming took off 5 bases at V and 3 bases at J, with 11 bases between the two ends. CDR3 DNA: TGTGCCTGGGTTCCGGGGAACTATAATTCACCCCTCCACTTT. Its translation: CAWVPGNYNSPLHF.

The rearrangement joins TRBV27 to TRBJ2-3; D may be TRBD2 (5 bases). V was clipped by 1 base and J by 2 bases, with 16 bases between them. This CDR3 has 17 amino acids. CDR1 MNHEY and CDR2 SMNVEV come from the germline V gene (reference sequence). In DNA form, the CDR3 reads TGTGCCAGCAGTTTATTCTCGCGGGCCCCCTACACAGATACGCAGTATTTT. It translates to CASSLFSRAPYTDTQYF.

This clone was recorded only once. The chain recombines TRBV19 with TRBJ2-3; D is ambiguous. Per the germline V gene, CDR1 is LNHDA and CDR2 is SQIVND (reference sequence). With 7 bases removed from V and 0 bases from J, the gap between germline ends came to 8 bases. This CDR3 spans 13 amino acids. The CDR3 sequence is CASIGGSTDTQYF. DNA of the CDR3: TGTGCCAGTATCGGCGGTAGCACAGATACGCAGTATTTT.

The chain joins TRBV9 to TRBJ2-3; 10 bases fit TRBD1. This CDR3 has 16 residues. V shed 3 bases, J shed 3 bases, and the junction held 7 bases outside the gene matches. CDR1 SGDLS and CDR2 YYNGEE come from the germline V gene. In nucleotides, the CDR3 is TGTGCCAGCAGCGCCCGGACAGGGGGGACGACAGATACGCAGTATTTT. Translating gives CASSARTGGTTDTQYF.

This chain connects TRBV6-1 to TRBJ1-4; 10 bases are a match to TRBD1. CDR1 and CDR2 (germline): MNHNS, SASEGT. The CDR3 extends over 16 amino acids. The J segment lost 7 bases and the V segment lost 2 bases, leaving 7 bases of the junction unmatched. In DNA, the CDR3 is TGTGCCAGCAGTGAAAGGGGGACAGGGGTAATTGAAAAACTGTTTTTT. Translated, it gives CASSERGTGVIEKLFF.

The chain carries TRBV11-3 and TRBJ1-4, with TRBD1 matching 7 bases. The CDR3 runs to 17 residues. The ends lost 0 bases at V and 1 base at J; junction bases unmatched: 5. CDR1 and CDR2 (germline): SGHNT, YENEEA. CDR3 protein: CASSLETGCKTNEKLFF. The CDR3 bases are TGTGCCAGCAGCTTAGAGACAGGGTGTAAAACTAATGAAAAACTGTTTTTT.

This clone was seen once. The gene calls are TRBV5-4 and TRBJ2-6; no reliable D call. The germline gives CDR1 SGHNT, CDR2 YYREEE (reference sequence). CDR3 length equals 14 residues. Trimming removed 4 bases from V and 0 bases from J, with 5 bases in between. The CDR3 region is CASSIFSGANVLTF. The CDR3 coding sequence is TGTGCCAGCAGCATCTTCTCTGGGGCCAACGTCCTGACTTTC.

The chain carries TRBV19 and TRBJ1-1; possibly TRBD1 for D (5 bases). The CDR3 loop spans 13 amino acids. The germline V and J ends were trimmed by 5 bases and 0 bases, with 7 bases remaining between them. Looked up from germline, CDR1 is LNHDA and CDR2 is SQIVND (reference sequence). For the CDR3, the DNA is TGTGCCAGTAGTGCAGGGTTGAACACTGAAGCTTTCTTT. This sequence encodes CASSAGLNTEAFF.

This clone appeared a single time. The chain recombines TRBV5-1 with TRBJ2-3; 7 nucleotides align to TRBD2. The V segment lost 0 bases and the J segment 0 bases; nucleotides outside the gene matches: 1. CDR1 SGHRS and CDR2 YFSETQ come from the germline V gene. This CDR3 is built from 15 residues. The CDR3 spells CASSLALASTDTQYF. The CDR3, as DNA: TGCGCCAGCAGCTTGGCACTAGCGAGCACAGATACGCAGTATTTT.

This clone appeared a few times. The chain employs TRBV7-9 and TRBJ2-7, with a weak D call TRBD1 (6 bases). Deletions cut 1 base from V and 2 bases from J, with 9 bases between. The CDR3 sequence is 14 residues long. The germline V gene has CDR1 SEHNR and CDR2 FQNEAQ (reference sequence). CDR3 loop: CASSLVGGPYEQYF. For the CDR3, the DNA is TGTGCCAGCAGCTTAGTAGGGGGTCCCTACGAGCAGTACTTC.

This chain links TRBV9 with TRBJ2-1, with TRBD2 identical over 12 bases. CDR3 size: 20 residues. The V and J ends lost 3 bases and 6 bases, in that order; junction bases with no gene match: 19. Per the germline V gene, CDR1 is SGDLS and CDR2 is YYNGEE. CDR3 bases: TGTGCCAGCAGCGAAGGAACCCCGGGGGGACTAGCGGGCAATCGCAATGAGCAGTTCTTC. It is translated as CASSEGTPGGLAGNRNEQFF.

V is TRBV7-3 and J is TRBJ2-5; the match to TRBD2 covers 13 bases. The CDR3 is 18 residues long. Germline assignment: CDR1 SGHTA and CDR2 FQGTGA. V shed 3 bases and J 5 bases; nucleotides not matched to a gene: 12. CDR3 loop: CASSFGPSTSGRMETQYF. In DNA form, the CDR3 reads TGTGCCAGCAGCTTTGGCCCCTCGACTAGCGGGAGGATGGAGACCCAGTACTTC.

This chain joins TRBV7-8 and TRBJ2-7; D remains unclear. V lost 1 base, J lost 6 bases, and 13 bases lay in between. The germline CDR1 and CDR2 sequences are SGHVS and FQNEAQ. The CDR3 loop spans 14 amino acids. The CDR3 loop reads CASSLGHRGFEQYF. CDR3 coding DNA: TGTGCCAGCAGCTTAGGACACCGTGGGTTCGAGCAGTACTTC. The full variable domain, its missing parts supplied by reference TRBV7-8 and TRBJ2-7, is GAGVSQSPRYKVAKRGQDVALRCDPISGHVSLFWYQQALGQGPEFLTYFQNEAQLDKSGLPSDRFFAERPEGSVSTLKIQRTQQEDSAVYLCASSLGHRGFEQYFGPGTRLTVT.

This clone was counted a few times. The V call is TRBV4-2, the J call TRBJ1-5, with D tentatively TRBD1 (6 bases). Per germline, CDR1 LGHNA and CDR2 YNFKEQ. This CDR3 comprises 15 residues. Trimming shortened V by 4 bases and J by 7 bases, and 17 bases separated the two germline ends. Here the CDR3 reads CASSLGQIGSQPQHF. CDR3 DNA sequence: TGTGCCAGCAGCCTGGGACAAATAGGCAGCCAGCCCCAGCATTTT.

The rearrangement joins TRBV28 to TRBJ2-1; 11 nucleotides line up with TRBD2. V shed 4 bases, J shed 1 base, and the junction held 6 bases outside the gene matches. CDR3 length: 17 residues. CDR1 MDHEN and CDR2 SYDVKM come from the germline V gene. The DNA of the CDR3 is TGTGCCAGCAGTTCTTCCCGACTAGCGGGATCCTACAATGAGCAGTTCTTC. Amino acids: CASSSSRLAGSYNEQFF. The full variable domain, in which reference TRBV28 and TRBJ2-1 provide the parts outside the CDR3, is DVKVTQSSRYLVKRTGEKVFLECVQDMDHENMFWYRQDPGLGLRLIYFSYDVKMKEKGDIPEGYSVSREKKERFSLILESASTNQTSMYLCASSSSRLAGSYNEQFFGPGTRLTVL.

This clone was found once. V is TRBV5-1 and J is TRBJ1-1; 8 bases are shared with TRBD1. In germline, CDR1 is SGHRS, CDR2 YFSETQ. V shed 0 bases, J shed 0 bases, and the junction held 7 bases outside the gene matches. The CDR3 loop spans 17 amino acids. CDR3 nucleotides: TGCGCCAGCAGCTTGGACAATCCAGGGGGCCTGAACACTGAAGCTTTCTTT. Its translation: CASSLDNPGGLNTEAFF.

This clone was recorded only once. J is TRBJ1-2 and V is TRBV30; D remains unclear. The germline V gene encodes CDR1 GTSNPN and CDR2 SVGIG (reference sequence). V was cut by 3 bases and J by 0 bases, with 11 bases left in between. The CDR3 contains 14 residues. The CDR3 DNA reads TGTGCCTGGAGAATACGGGTTACTAACTATGGCTACACCTTC. Its protein product is CAWRIRVTNYGYTF.

The chain employs TRBV9 and TRBJ1-6; D gene ambiguous. The CDR3 has 13 residues. Looked up from germline, CDR1 is SGDLS and CDR2 is YYNGEE. Trimming stripped 3 bases from V and 7 bases from J, with 8 bases between. The CDR3 DNA follows: TGTGCCAGCAGCGAGCACAGCAATTCACCCCTCCACTTT. Translating it yields CASSEHSNSPLHF.

The V and J genes are TRBV5-4 and TRBJ2-1, with D maybe TRBD2 (6 bases). Germline CDR1 SGHNT, CDR2 YYREEE (reference sequence). CDR3 length equals 14 residues. V was pared by 4 bases and J by 9 bases, with 17 bases between. This chain's CDR3 is CASSLRSGVAEQFF. CDR3 bases: TGTGCCAGCAGCCTCCGATCGGGAGTGGCTGAGCAGTTCTTC. Together with reference TRBV5-4 and TRBJ2-1, the CDR3 gives the full variable domain: ETGVTQSPTHLIKTRGQQVTLRCSSQSGHNTVSWYQQALGQGPQFIFQYYREEENGRGNFPPRFSGLQFPNYSSELNVNALELDDSALYLCASSLRSGVAEQFFGPGTRLTVL.

CDR3 region: CASSNGLADPQETQYF. In DNA form, the CDR3 reads TGTGCCAGCTCCAACGGGCTAGCGGACCCACAAGAGACCCAGTACTTC. The chain recombines TRBV28 with TRBJ2-5; TRBD2 agrees at 7 bases. The V and J ends lost 8 bases and 2 bases, in that order; junction bases with no gene match: 14. Germline CDR1 MDHEN, CDR2 SYDVKM. CDR3 length: 16 amino acids.

The chain carries TRBV13 and TRBJ1-5; D is perhaps TRBD1 (6 bases). The CDR3 covers 16 residues. Germline loops: CDR1 PRHDT, CDR2 FYEKMQ (reference sequence). Trimming removed 0 bases at V and 6 bases at J, with 15 bases between. The CDR3 DNA reads TGTGCCAGCAGCTTAGGCCTTGAACAGGGCGGTCAGCCCCAGCATTTT. Amino acids: CASSLGLEQGGQPQHF.

This rearrangement joins TRBV9 to TRBJ2-3; 9 bases match TRBD1. Germline CDR1 SGDLS, CDR2 YYNGEE. This CDR3 has 14 residues. J was trimmed by 1 base and V by 4 bases; bases with no gene match: 1. The CDR3 loop is CASSRTGGTDTQYF. The CDR3, as DNA: TGTGCCAGCAGCCGGACAGGGGGCACAGATACGCAGTATTTT.